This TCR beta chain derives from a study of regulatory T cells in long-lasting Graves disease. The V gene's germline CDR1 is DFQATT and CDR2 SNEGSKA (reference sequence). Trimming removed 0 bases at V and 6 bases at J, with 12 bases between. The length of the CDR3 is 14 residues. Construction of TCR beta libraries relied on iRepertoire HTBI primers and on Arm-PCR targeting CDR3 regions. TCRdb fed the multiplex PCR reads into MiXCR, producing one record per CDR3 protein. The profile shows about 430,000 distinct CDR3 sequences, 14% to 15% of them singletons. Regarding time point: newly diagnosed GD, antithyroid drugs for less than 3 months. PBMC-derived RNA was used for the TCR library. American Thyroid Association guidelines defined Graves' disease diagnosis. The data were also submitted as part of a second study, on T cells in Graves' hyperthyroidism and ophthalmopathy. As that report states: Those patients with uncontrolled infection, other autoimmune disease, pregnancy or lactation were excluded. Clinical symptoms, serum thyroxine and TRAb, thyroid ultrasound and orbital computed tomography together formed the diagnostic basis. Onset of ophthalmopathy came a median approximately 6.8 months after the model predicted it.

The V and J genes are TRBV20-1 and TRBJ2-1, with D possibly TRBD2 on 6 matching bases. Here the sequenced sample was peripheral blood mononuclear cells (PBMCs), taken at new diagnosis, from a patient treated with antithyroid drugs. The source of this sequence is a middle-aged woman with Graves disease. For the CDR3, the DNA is TGCAGTGCTAGAGATATTCGGAGGGTCAATGAGCAGTTCTTC. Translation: CSARDIRRVNEQFF.